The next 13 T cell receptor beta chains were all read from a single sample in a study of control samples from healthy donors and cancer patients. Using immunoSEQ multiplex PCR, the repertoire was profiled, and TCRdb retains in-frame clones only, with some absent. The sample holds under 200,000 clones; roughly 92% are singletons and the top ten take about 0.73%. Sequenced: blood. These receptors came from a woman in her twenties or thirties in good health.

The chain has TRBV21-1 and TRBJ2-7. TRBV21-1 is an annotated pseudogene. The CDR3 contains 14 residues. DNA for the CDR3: TGTGCCAGCAGCGCTACCTCGGACGGCTACGAGCAGTACTTC. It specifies CASSATSDGYEQYF.

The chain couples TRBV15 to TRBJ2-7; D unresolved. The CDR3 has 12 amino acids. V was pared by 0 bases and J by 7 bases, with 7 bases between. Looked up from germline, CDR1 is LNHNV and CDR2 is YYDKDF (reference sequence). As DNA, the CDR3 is TGTGCCACCAGCAGAGAGGGGTCTGAGCAGTACTTC. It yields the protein CATSREGSEQYF.

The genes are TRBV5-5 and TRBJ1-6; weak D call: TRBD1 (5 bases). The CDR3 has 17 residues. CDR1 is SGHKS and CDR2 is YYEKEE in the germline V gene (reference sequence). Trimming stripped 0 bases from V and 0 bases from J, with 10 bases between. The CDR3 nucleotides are TGTGCCAGCAGCTTGGTTGGGGGGAGCTCCTATAATTCACCCCTCCACTTT. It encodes CASSLVGGSSYNSPLHF.

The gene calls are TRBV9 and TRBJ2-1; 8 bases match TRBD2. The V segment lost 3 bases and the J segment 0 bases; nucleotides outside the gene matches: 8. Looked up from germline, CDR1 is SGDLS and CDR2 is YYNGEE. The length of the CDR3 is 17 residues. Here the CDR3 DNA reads TGTGCCAGCAGCGCCGGGGGGGTCGAAAGCTCCTACAATGAGCAGTTCTTC. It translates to CASSAGGVESSYNEQFF.

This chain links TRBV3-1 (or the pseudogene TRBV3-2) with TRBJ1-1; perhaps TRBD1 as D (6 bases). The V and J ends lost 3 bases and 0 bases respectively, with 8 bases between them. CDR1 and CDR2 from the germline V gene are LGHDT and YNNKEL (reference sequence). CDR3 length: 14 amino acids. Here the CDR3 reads CASSHRGVNTEAFF. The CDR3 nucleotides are TGTGCCAGCAGCCATAGGGGGGTGAACACTGAAGCTTTCTTT.

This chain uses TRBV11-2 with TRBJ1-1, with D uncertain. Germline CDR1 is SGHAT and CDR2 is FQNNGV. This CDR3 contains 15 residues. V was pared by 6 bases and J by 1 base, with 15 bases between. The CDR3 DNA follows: TGTGCCAGCAGTTGGTATAGGACCCAGAACACTGAAGCTTTCTTT. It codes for CASSWYRTQNTEAFF.

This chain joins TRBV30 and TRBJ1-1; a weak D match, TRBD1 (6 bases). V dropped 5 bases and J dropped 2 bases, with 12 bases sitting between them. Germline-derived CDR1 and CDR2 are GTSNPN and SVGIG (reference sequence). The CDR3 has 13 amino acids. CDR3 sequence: CAWSAGANTEAFF. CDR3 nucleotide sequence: TGTGCCTGGTCGGCAGGGGCTAACACTGAAGCTTTCTTT.

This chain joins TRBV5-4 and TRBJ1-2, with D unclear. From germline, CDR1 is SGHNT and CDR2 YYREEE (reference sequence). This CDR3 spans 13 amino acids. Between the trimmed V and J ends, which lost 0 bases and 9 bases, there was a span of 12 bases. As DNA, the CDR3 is TGTGCCAGCAGCTTGGTTGGGGTCCCCCGCTACACCTTC. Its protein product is CASSLVGVPRYTF.

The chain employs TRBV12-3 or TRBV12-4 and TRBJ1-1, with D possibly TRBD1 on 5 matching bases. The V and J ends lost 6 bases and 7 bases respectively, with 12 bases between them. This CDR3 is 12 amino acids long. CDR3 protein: CASSIWGGEAFF. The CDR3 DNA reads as TGTGCCAGCAGCATATGGGGGGGTGAAGCTTTCTTT.

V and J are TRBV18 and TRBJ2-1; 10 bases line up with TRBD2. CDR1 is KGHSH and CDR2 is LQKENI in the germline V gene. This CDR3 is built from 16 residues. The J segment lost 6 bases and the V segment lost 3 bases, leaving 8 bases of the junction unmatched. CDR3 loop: CASSPYEAGGGNEQFF. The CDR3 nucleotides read TGTGCCAGCTCACCTTACGAAGCGGGAGGGGGCAATGAGCAGTTCTTC.

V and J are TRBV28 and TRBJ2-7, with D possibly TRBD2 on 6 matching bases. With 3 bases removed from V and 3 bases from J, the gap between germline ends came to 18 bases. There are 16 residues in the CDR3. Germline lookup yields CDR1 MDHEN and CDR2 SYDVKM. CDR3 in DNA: TGTGCCAGCAGTTTGAGGGGCGGAGGGCTTTTCTACGAGCAGTACTTC. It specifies CASSLRGGGLFYEQYF.

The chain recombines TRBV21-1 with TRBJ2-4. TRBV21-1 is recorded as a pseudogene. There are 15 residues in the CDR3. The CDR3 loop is CASSNKGTDKNIQYF. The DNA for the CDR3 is TGTGCCAGCAGCAATAAGGGGACGGACAAAAACATTCAGTACTTC.

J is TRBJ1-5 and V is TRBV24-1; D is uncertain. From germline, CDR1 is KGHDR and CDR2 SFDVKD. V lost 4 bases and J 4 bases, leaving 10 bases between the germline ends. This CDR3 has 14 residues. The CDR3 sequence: CATSDPGRNQPQHF. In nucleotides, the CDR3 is TGTGCCACCAGTGACCCAGGAAGAAATCAGCCCCAGCATTTT.